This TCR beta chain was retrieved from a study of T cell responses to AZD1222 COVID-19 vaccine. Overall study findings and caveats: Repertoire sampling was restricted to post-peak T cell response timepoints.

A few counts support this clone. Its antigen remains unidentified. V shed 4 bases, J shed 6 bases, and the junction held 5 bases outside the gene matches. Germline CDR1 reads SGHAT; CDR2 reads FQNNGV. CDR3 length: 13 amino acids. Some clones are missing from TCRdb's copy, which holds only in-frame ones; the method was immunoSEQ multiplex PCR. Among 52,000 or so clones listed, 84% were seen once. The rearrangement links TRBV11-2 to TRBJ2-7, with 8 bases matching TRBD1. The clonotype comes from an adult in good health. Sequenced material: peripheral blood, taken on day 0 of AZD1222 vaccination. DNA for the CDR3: TGTGCCAGCAGCTCCTGGACAGGGTCCGAGCAGTACTTC. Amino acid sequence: CASSSWTGSEQYF. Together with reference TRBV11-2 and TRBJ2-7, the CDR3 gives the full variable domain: EAGVAQSPRYKIIEKRQSVAFWCNPISGHATLYWYQQILGQGPKLLIQFQNNGVVDDSQLPKDRFSAERLKGVDSTLKIQPAKLEDSAVYLCASSSWTGSEQYFGPGTRLTVT.